This T cell receptor (beta chain) originates from a study of vaccination effects on CD4 cells after COVID-19. The study's findings and limits: Pronounced clonal contraction occurred in clones induced by infection and by vaccine late after vaccination. Recruitment yielded few convalescent patients, and the study had no early post-infection timepoints.

This table comes from immunoSEQ multiplex PCR, and its TCRdb copy is limited to in-frame clones, with some not included. This sample has about 30,000 clones, with 74% found just once. This clone was observed a single time. Its antigen is not identified. The CDR3 sequence is 14 residues long. Trimming pared 5 bases from V and 1 base from J, leaving 12 bases between. CDR1 is SGHRS and CDR2 is YFSETQ in the germline V gene. In the ViraFEST assay, antigen-specific CD4+ clonotypes were identified by expansion after peptide-pool stimulation. Isolation of CD4+ T cells took place after 10 days of culture. Each participant was administered two doses of either the BNT162b2 or the mRNA-1273 vaccine.

The chain joins TRBV5-1 to TRBJ1-1; tentative D call: TRBD1 (5 bases). The input for sequencing was CD4+ T cells from PBMCs cultured with HCoV-OC43 spike peptides, taken after COVID-19 vaccination. As for subset: HCoV-OC43 spike overlapping peptide pool stimulation. This receptor was identified in a human donor who received a COVID-19 vaccine. The CDR3 loop reads CASSKDRTNTEAFF. The CDR3 nucleotides are TGCGCCAGCAGTAAAGACAGAACGAACACTGAAGCTTTCTTT.